This T cell receptor beta chain appears in the sequencing data of a study of T cell repertoires in aging, cancer and after chemotherapy. Broader study findings: Across the chemotherapy interval, each cancer cohort showed higher median generation probability, suggesting thymic rebound.

V was clipped by 12 bases and J by 4 bases; unmatched bases: 7. The CDR3 covers 13 residues. CDR1 is KGHDR and CDR2 is SFDVKD in the germline V gene. The template was genomic DNA from peripheral blood, not RNA. On this clonotype itself: The antigen remains undetermined.

A mixed TRB-A/B primer pool amplified rearranged TRB by multiplex touch-down PCR. TCRdb re-called the multiplex PCR reads through MiXCR, storing one row per CDR3 protein. The sample has more than 2,500 distinct CDR3 sequences, 20% to 25% seen once. The specimen was blood. V and J are TRBV24-1 and TRBJ2-2; 7 bases match TRBD1. The sequence derives from a human donor with a solid tumor. The CDR3 DNA sequence: TGTGCCTCGAGGGGGCTGGGCACCGGGGAGCTGTTTTTT. As protein: CASRGLGTGELFF.